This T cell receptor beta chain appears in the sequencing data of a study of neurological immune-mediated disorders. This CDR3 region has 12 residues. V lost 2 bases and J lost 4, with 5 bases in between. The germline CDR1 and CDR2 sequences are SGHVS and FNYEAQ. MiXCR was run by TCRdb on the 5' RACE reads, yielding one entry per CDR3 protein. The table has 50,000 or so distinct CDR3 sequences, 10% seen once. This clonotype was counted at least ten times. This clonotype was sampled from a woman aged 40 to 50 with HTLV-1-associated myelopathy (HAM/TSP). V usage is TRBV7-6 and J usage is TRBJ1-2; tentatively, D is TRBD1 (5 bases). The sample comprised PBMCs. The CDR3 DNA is TGTGCCAGCAGCTTACAGGGCTATGGCTACACCTTC. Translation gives CASSLQGYGYTF.